A single sample is the source of the 10 T cell receptor beta chains below, sequenced in a study of T cells in Graves' hyperthyroidism and ophthalmopathy. RNA transcripts gave rise to amplified TCR beta CDR3 regions. TCR CDR3 underwent first-round RT-PCR with the HTBI primer set. Each CDR3 protein gets one entry after TCRdb re-called the multiplex PCR reads with MiXCR. The sample gives under 300,000 distinct CDR3 sequences, around 25% of which show up once; about 30% is in the top ten. Material for sequencing was blood. All receptors come from a middle-aged man with Graves' hyperthyroidism that later progressed to Graves' ophthalmopathy.

This clonotype has ten or more counts. The chain has TRBV6-2 or TRBV6-3 and TRBJ2-7; D is uncertain. Per the germline V gene, CDR1 is MNHEY and CDR2 is SVGEGT. The CDR3 has 15 amino acids. V lost 6 bases, J lost 0 bases, and 15 bases lay in between. The CDR3 nucleotides are TGTGCCAGCAGCCAACCTGGCTGGGGCTCCTACGAGCAGTACTTC. Translating it yields CASSQPGWGSYEQYF.

This clonotype was counted ten times or more. The CDR3 bases are TGTGCCTGGAAGGGACAGGGTATGCAGCCCCAGCATTTT. This codes for CAWKGQGMQPQHF. The rearrangement uses TRBV30 and TRBJ1-5; 9 bases align to TRBD1. V was pared by 4 bases and J by 7 bases, with 5 bases of the junction left unmatched. The V gene's germline CDR1 is GTSNPN and CDR2 SVGIG (reference sequence). The CDR3 contains 13 residues.

This rearrangement joins TRBV7-2 to TRBJ1-5; D not resolved. The CDR3 is 13 residues long. Germline CDR1 reads SGHTA; CDR2 reads FQGNSA. V was clipped by 3 bases and J by 5 bases, with 8 bases between them. The CDR3 nucleotides read TGTGCCAGCAGCTTTGGGAGGCATCAGCCCCAGCATTTT. As protein: CASSFGRHQPQHF.

This clonotype was picked up a small number of times. The gene calls are TRBV2 and TRBJ1-3; D remains ambiguous. Trimming removed 6 bases at V and 0 bases at J, with 18 bases between. Germline V gives CDR1 SNHLY, CDR2 FYNNEI. The CDR3 spans 17 residues. The CDR3 bases are TGTGCCAGCAGCGCCTCTGACGTCCCAAGCTCTGGAAACACCATATATTTT. It encodes CASSASDVPSSGNTIYF.

This clonotype was seen ten or more times. V is TRBV12-3 or TRBV12-4 and J is TRBJ2-2; 8 bases line up with TRBD2. The length of the CDR3 is 15 residues. V lost 8 bases to trimming and J lost 4 bases; unmatched junction nucleotides: 9. CDR3 nucleotide sequence: TGTGCCAGCCGCGGACTAGCTTCGGTCACCGGGGAGCTGTTTTTT. As protein: CASRGLASVTGELFF.

This clonotype was detected ten times or more. The chain joins TRBV10-3 to TRBJ2-7, with 13 bases lining up with TRBD2. This CDR3 contains 16 residues. CDR1 ENHRY and CDR2 SYGVKD come from the germline V gene. The trim removed 4 bases at V and 3 bases at J, leaving 6 bases unmatched. CDR3 in DNA: TGTGCCATCAGTGGGGTCGGACTAGCGGGGGTCTACGAGCAGTACTTC. This sequence encodes CAISGVGLAGVYEQYF.

This clonotype was seen ten or more times. The genes are TRBV5-1 and TRBJ2-4; 9 bases are shared with TRBD1. In germline, CDR1 is SGHRS, CDR2 YFSETQ. This CDR3 has 15 residues. The V and J ends lost 0 bases and 9 bases, in that order; junction bases with no gene match: 7. CDR3: CASSLGLGQGFIQYF. CDR3 DNA: TGCGCCAGCAGCTTGGGGTTGGGACAGGGTTTCATTCAGTACTTC.

V gene TRBV6-2 or TRBV6-3 combines with J gene TRBJ1-5; a weak D match, TRBD1 (5 bases). The CDR3 has 18 amino acids. CDR1 is MNHEY and CDR2 is SVGEGT in the germline V gene. V lost 2 bases and J 0 bases, leaving 17 bases between the germline ends. Here the CDR3 DNA reads TGTGCCAGCAGTTACACACCGATGGGGGAGATTAGCAATCAGCCCCAGCATTTT. It yields the protein CASSYTPMGEISNQPQHF.

V is TRBV7-8 and J is TRBJ2-7; 8 bases agree with TRBD2. The CDR3 runs to 14 residues. Germline CDR1 is SGHVS and CDR2 is FQNEAQ. With 6 bases clipped from V and 0 bases from J, the junction kept 4 bases outside the gene matches. As DNA, the CDR3 is TGTGCCAGCAGTGATAGCGGGGTCTCCTACGAGCAGTACTTC. This sequence encodes CASSDSGVSYEQYF.

The gene calls are TRBV5-1 and TRBJ1-2; tentatively, D is TRBD1 (6 bases). The V end lost 0 bases, the J end lost 3 bases, and 12 bases lay between the germline ends. The CDR3 sequence is 15 residues long. The V gene's germline CDR1 is SGHRS and CDR2 YFSETQ. The CDR3, as DNA: TGCGCCAGCAGCTTGGAAGGGCCAGGGGACTATGGCTACACCTTC. Its protein product is CASSLEGPGDYGYTF. The full variable domain, in which reference TRBV5-1 and TRBJ1-2 provide the parts outside the CDR3, is KAGVTQTPRYLIKTRGQQVTLSCSPISGHRSVSWYQQTPGQGLQFLFEYFSETQRNKGNFPGRFSGRQFSNSRSEMNVSTLELGDSALYLCASSLEGPGDYGYTFGSGTRLTVV.